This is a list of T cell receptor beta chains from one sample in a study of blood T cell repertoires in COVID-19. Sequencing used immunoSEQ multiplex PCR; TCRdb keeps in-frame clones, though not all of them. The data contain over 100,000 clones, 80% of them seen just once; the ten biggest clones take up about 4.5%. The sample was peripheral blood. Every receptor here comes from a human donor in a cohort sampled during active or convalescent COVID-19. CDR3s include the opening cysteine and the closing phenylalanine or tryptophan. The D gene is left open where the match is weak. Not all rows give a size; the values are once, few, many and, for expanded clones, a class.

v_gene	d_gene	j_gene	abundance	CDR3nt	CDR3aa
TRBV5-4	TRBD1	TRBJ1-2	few	TGTGCCAGCAGACGACAGGGGCACGGCTATGGCTACACCTTC	CASRRQGHGYGYTF
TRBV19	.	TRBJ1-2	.	TGTGCCAGTAGTCCGACGACACAGTTCGCTAACTATGGCTACACCTTC	CASSPTTQFANYGYTF
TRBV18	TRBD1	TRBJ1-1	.	TGTGCCAGCTCACTAGCCGGGACAGGGGACACTGAAGCTTTCTTT	CASSLAGTGDTEAFF
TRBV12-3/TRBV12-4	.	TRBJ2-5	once	TGTGCCAGCAGTCTGCAGGGGTTCCAGACCCAGTACTTC	CASSLQGFQTQYF
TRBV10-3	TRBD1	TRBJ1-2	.	TGTGCCATCAGTGAGTCGGGGACAGGGGGTTTCGGCTACACCTTC	CAISESGTGGFGYTF
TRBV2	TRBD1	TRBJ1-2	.	TGTGCCAGCAGCCTCGGACAGGGGGGTAACTATGGCTACACCTTC	CASSLGQGGNYGYTF
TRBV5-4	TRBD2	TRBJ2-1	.	TGTGCCAGCAGTCCGGGACTAGCGGGTTTGGATGAGCAGTTCTTC	CASSPGLAGLDEQFF
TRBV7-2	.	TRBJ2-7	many	TGTGCCAGCAGCTTAAGTCGGGTGCTCCACGAGCAGTACTTC	CASSLSRVLHEQYF
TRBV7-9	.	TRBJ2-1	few	TGTGCCAGCAGTTATGAGCGGATTGGATACAATGAGCAGTTCTTC	CASSYERIGYNEQFF
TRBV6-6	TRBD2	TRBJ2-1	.	TGTGCCAGCAGTCTCCGACTAGCGGGAGTAGGATGGGACAATGAGCAGTTCTTC	CASSLRLAGVGWDNEQFF
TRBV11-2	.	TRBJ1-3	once	TGTGCCAGCAGCTTAGGGGTCAGGGAAAACTTCGGAAACACCATATATTTT	CASSLGVRENFGNTIYF
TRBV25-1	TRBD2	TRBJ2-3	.	TGTGCCAGCAGTGAATACGTAGCGGGAGTTGTAGATACGCAGTATTTT	CASSEYVAGVVDTQYF
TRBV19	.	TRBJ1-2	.	TGTGCCAGTAGTATTGTAGGGGATAACTATGGCTACACCTTC	CASSIVGDNYGYTF
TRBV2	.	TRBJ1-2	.	TGTGCCACCGGGTCGGGGTACGGCTACACCTTC	CATGSGYGYTF
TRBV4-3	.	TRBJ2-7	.	TGCGCCAGCAGCCAACTGCGGGGCCGTTACGAGCAGTACTTC	CASSQLRGRYEQYF
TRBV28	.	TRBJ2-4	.	TGTGCCAGCAGTTTACACAGACGTGTAGCCAAAAACATTCAGTACTTC	CASSLHRRVAKNIQYF
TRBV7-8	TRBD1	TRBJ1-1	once	TGTGCCAGCACCGGGACAGCGGTCACTGAAGCTTTCTTT	CASTGTAVTEAFF
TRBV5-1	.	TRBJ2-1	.	TGCGCCAGCAGCTTCCTTAAATACAATGAGCAGTTCTTC	CASSFLKYNEQFF
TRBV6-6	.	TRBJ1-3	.	TGTGCCAGCAGTTACTCACCAGGGCAAGGAAACACCATATATTTT	CASSYSPGQGNTIYF
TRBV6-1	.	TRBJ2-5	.	TGTGCCAGCAGTGAAGAGTGGGCAGATGCATGGACCCAGTACTTC	CASSEEWADAWTQYF
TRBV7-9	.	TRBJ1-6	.	TGTGCCAGCAGCTTGGACGGGAATAATTCACCCCTCCACTTT	CASSLDGNNSPLHF
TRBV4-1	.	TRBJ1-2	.	TGCGCCAGCAGCGGGGCTAGTACGAGGACCCTAACTATGAGCTACACCTTC	CASSGASTRTLTMSYTF
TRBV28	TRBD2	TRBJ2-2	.	TGTGCCAGCAGTTTAAATCTCGCGGGAGGATCCTACACCGGGGAGCTGTTTTTT	CASSLNLAGGSYTGELFF
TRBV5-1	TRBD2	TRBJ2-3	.	TGCGCCAGCAGCTTGGCAACTAGCGCAAGCACAGATACGCAGTATTTT	CASSLATSASTDTQYF
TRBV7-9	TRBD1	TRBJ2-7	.	TGTGCCAGCAGCCCCCGGGACAGGGCTATCCACGAGCAGTACTTC	CASSPRDRAIHEQYF
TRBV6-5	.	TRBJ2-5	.	TGTGCCAGCAGTTACTCTAGCATGGGTGGTCGCGAGACCCAGTACTTC	CASSYSSMGGRETQYF
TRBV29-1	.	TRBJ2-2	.	TGCAGCGCTCGCAGGGGTCAGAACACCGGGGAGCTGTTTTTT	CSARRGQNTGELFF
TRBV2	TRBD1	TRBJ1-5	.	TGTGCCAGCAGTGCCCTAGGACAGGGTCCTAATAGCAATCAGCCCCAGCATTTT	CASSALGQGPNSNQPQHF
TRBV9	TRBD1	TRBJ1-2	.	TGTGCCAGCAGCGTAGGACAGGGGGCCTTCTTTGGCTACACCTTC	CASSVGQGAFFGYTF
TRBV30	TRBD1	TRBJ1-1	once	TGTGCCTGGAGTCGGGCAGGGGGAACTGAAGCTTTCTTT	CAWSRAGGTEAFF
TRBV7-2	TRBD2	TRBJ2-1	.	TGTGCCAGCAGCTTAGTAACTAGCGGGAATGAGCAGTTCTTC	CASSLVTSGNEQFF
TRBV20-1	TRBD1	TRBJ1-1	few	TGCAGTGCTACAGGGGGCACTGAAGCTTTCTTT	CSATGGTEAFF
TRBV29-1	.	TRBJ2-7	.	TGCAGCGTTGAAAGGCCAGGGGTTCGCGAGCAGTACTTC	CSVERPGVREQYF
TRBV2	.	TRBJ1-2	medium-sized	TGTGCCAGCGTTCCGTCCTACCCACTCGTAGGCTACACCTTC	CASVPSYPLVGYTF
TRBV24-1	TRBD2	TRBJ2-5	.	TGTGCCACCAGTGACCGGATAGCGGGGGGCCCTCGGGAGACCCAGTACTTC	CATSDRIAGGPRETQYF
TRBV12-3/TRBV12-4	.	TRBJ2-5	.	TGTGCCAGCAGCCAGGGCAGGGCCCAGTACTTC	CASSQGRAQYF
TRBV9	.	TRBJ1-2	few	TGTGCCAGCAGCGTGCAGGGGCCATGGGGCTACACCTTC	CASSVQGPWGYTF
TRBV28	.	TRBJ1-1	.	TGTGCCAGCAGTACGCCCGGAGGGGTTGAAGCTTTCTTT	CASSTPGGVEAFF
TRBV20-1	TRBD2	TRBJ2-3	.	TGCAGTGCCAGTGGACTAGCGGGAGGCGTGTCAGGCACAGATACGCAGTATTTT	CSASGLAGGVSGTDTQYF
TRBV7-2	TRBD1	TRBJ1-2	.	TGTGCCAGCAGCAAGGGGGACAGACGGACTGGCTACACCTTC	CASSKGDRRTGYTF
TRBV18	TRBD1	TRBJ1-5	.	TGTGCCAGCTCACCACAAACAGGGGTTAATCAGCCCCAGCATTTT	CASSPQTGVNQPQHF
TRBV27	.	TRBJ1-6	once	TGTGCCAGCAGTTTAATTGCTCTCGCGGGGGTTAGCTCCTATAATTCACCCCTCCACTTT	CASSLIALAGVSSYNSPLHF
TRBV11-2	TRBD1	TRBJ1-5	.	TGTGCCAGCAGCTTATCAGGGGGGAGCAATCAGCCCCAGCATTTT	CASSLSGGSNQPQHF
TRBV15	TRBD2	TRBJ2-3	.	TGTGCCACCAGCAGAGGACCGGGGGGGTGGACAGATACGCAGTATTTT	CATSRGPGGWTDTQYF
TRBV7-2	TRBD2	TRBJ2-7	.	TGTGCCAGCAGCTTACTAGCGGGTGCTCACGAGCAGTACTTC	CASSLLAGAHEQYF
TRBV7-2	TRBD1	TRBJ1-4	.	TGTGCCAGCAGCGGGGCAGGGGGCCGAGCTGAAAAACTGTTTTTT	CASSGAGGRAEKLFF
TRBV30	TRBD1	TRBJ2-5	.	TGTGCCTGGAGTGACGGGACAGCACAAGAGACCCAGTACTTC	CAWSDGTAQETQYF
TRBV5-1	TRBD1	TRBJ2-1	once	TGCGCCAGCAGCTTGGTTATCGGACAGGGTTACAATGAGCAGTTCTTC	CASSLVIGQGYNEQFF
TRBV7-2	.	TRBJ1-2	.	TGTGCCAGCAGCCGTACCAGGGACTATGGCTACACCTTC	CASSRTRDYGYTF
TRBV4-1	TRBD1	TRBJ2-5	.	TGCCCCAGCAGCCGACCAGACAGGGGGGAGACCCAGTACTTC	CPSSRPDRGETQYF
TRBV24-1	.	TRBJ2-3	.	TGTGCCACCAGTGATCCCCGGACAGTCACAGATACGCAGTATTTT	CATSDPRTVTDTQYF
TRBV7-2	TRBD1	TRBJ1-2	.	TGTGCCAGCAGGGACAGGGGGCGTTATGGCTACACCTTC	CASRDRGRYGYTF
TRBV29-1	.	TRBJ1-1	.	TGCAGCGTTGAAGCCGGGGTGGTAATGAACACTGAAGCTTTCTTT	CSVEAGVVMNTEAFF
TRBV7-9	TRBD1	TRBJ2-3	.	TGTGCCAGCAGCTTAGCGGACAGGGGATTGTATGGGGATACGCAGTATTTT	CASSLADRGLYGDTQYF
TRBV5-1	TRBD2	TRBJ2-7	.	TGCGCCAGCAGCTGGGGGCGGGAGGGCCTCGAGCAGTACTTC	CASSWGREGLEQYF